These T cell receptor beta chains were read from a single sample in a study of spatial heterogeneity in lung cancer. MiXCR was run by TCRdb on the 5' RACE reads, yielding one entry per CDR3 protein. The repertoire holds some 2,200 distinct CDR3 sequences, with approximately 11% as singletons. The sequenced sample was lung tumor tissue, obtained at surgery. The receptors come from a female donor with early-stage non-small cell lung cancer. The CDR3 runs from the conserved cysteine through the conserved F or W. The order of the fields is J gene, CDR3 length, clone size, V gene, D gene, CDR3 protein, CDR3 DNA. D genes are given only for firm matches. The size of a clone is reported for some rows only, either as once, few or many, or as a class for expanded clones.

>TRBJ2-3|16|NA|TRBV10-3|TRBD2
CAISDSQRGETDTQYF
TGTGCCATCAGTGATTCGCAGCGGGGGGAAACAGATACGCAGTATTTT
>TRBJ2-7|14|NA|TRBV6-5|NA
CASSPRQSSYEQYF
TGTGCCAGCAGCCCCCGACAGAGCTCCTACGAGCAGTACTTC
>TRBJ1-1|16|medium-sized|TRBV4-2|TRBD1
CASSQGTTGAWTEAFF
TGTGCCAGCAGCCAAGGGACCACAGGGGCATGGACTGAAGCTTTCTTT
>TRBJ1-3|15|medium-sized|TRBV15|TRBD1
CATSRTGSPGNTIYF
TGTGCCACCAGCAGGACAGGGAGTCCTGGAAACACCATATATTTT
>TRBJ2-1|15|medium-sized|TRBV20-1|NA
CSALPQGDPYNEQFF
TGCAGTGCTCTGCCACAGGGTGACCCCTACAATGAGCAGTTCTTC
>TRBJ1-1|13|medium-sized|TRBV20-1|NA
CSARGPADTEAFF
TGCAGTGCTAGAGGTCCTGCGGACACTGAAGCTTTCTTT
>TRBJ1-1|12|medium-sized|TRBV7-2|NA
CASSTRGTEAFF
TGTGCCAGCAGTACCAGGGGCACTGAAGCTTTCTTT
>TRBJ2-1|15|medium-sized|TRBV7-2|NA
CASSLGGISYNEQFF
TGTGCCAGCAGCTTAGGAGGGATCTCCTACAATGAGCAGTTCTTC
>TRBJ2-3|16|NA|TRBV11-2|TRBD2
CASSSGLAGFTDTQYF
TGTGCCAGCAGCTCAGGACTAGCGGGATTCACAGATACGCAGTATTTT
>TRBJ2-5|15|medium-sized|TRBV6-2/TRBV6-3|NA
CASRKGRRGVETQYF
TGTGCCAGCAGAAAAGGACGGCGCGGGGTAGAGACCCAGTACTTC
>TRBJ2-3|15|NA|TRBV7-2|TRBD2
CASSPWSGGRDTQYF
TGTGCCAGCAGTCCATGGAGCGGGGGTAGAGATACGCAGTATTTT
>TRBJ2-1|13|medium-sized|TRBV10-3|NA
CAIKGGGPNEQFF
TGTGCCATCAAAGGAGGGGGCCCAAATGAGCAGTTCTTC
>TRBJ2-1|17|NA|TRBV7-6|TRBD2
CASSRQPGGFSYNEQFF
TGTGCCAGCAGCCGCCAGCCGGGGGGGTTCTCCTACAATGAGCAGTTCTTC
>TRBJ2-5|17|many|TRBV21-1|NA
CASESGGGTGYQETQYF
TGTGCCAGCGAATCTGGCGGGGGGACCGGGTACCAAGAGACCCAGTACTTC
>TRBJ2-1|15|many|TRBV7-2|NA
CASSYDIEQYNEQFF
TGTGCCAGCAGCTACGACATAGAACAGTACAATGAGCAGTTCTTC
>TRBJ2-1|12|medium-sized|TRBV7-2|NA
CASSLVPNEQFF
TGTGCCAGCAGCTTAGTGCCAAATGAGCAGTTCTTC
>TRBJ2-3|17|many|TRBV5-1|NA
CASSLDTLGHRTDTQYF
TGCGCCAGCAGCTTGGACACCTTGGGACACCGCACAGATACGCAGTATTTT
>TRBJ2-2|17|medium-sized|TRBV4-3|TRBD2
CASSQETSGGKTGELFF
TGCGCCAGCAGCCAAGAGACTAGCGGGGGCAAAACCGGGGAGCTGTTTTTT
>TRBJ2-3|15|many|TRBV20-1|TRBD2
CSAPLAEPPRDTQYF
TGCAGTGCTCCCCTAGCGGAACCTCCAAGGGATACGCAGTATTTT
>TRBJ2-3|14|medium-sized|TRBV4-3|TRBD1
CASSPGQGTDTQYF
TGCGCCAGCAGCCCCGGACAGGGGACAGATACGCAGTATTTT
>TRBJ2-2|16|medium-sized|TRBV12-3/TRBV12-4|NA
CASSVGTSKNTGELFF
TGTGCCAGCAGTGTTGGGACATCGAAGAACACCGGGGAGCTGTTTTTT
>TRBJ2-2|17|medium-sized|TRBV4-3|TRBD2
CASSQGVRGGQTGELFF
TGCGCCAGCAGCCAAGGGGTGCGGGGGGGCCAAACCGGGGAGCTGTTTTTT
>TRBJ2-4|12|many|TRBV7-2|NA
CASSLLGNIQYF
TGTGCCAGCAGCTTATTGGGGAACATTCAGTACTTC
>TRBJ2-7|15|few|TRBV11-1|TRBD1
CASSRPGQAGYEQYF
TGTGCCAGCAGCCGTCCGGGACAGGCGGGCTACGAGCAGTACTTC
>TRBJ2-7|15|medium-sized|TRBV6-5|NA
CASSYSGVTLFEQYF
TGTGCCAGCAGTTACTCTGGGGTTACCCTCTTCGAGCAGTACTTC
>TRBJ2-3|15|medium-sized|TRBV12-3/TRBV12-4|TRBD2
CASSLTSGGSDTQYF
TGTGCCAGCAGCCTTACTAGCGGGGGATCAGATACGCAGTATTTT
>TRBJ1-1|11|medium-sized|TRBV11-3|NA
CASSLTGEAFF
TGTGCCAGCAGCTTGACGGGTGAAGCTTTCTTT
>TRBJ2-5|16|medium-sized|TRBV5-6|TRBD1
CASSRQGARGRETQYF
TGTGCCAGCAGCCGACAGGGGGCCCGAGGGCGGGAGACCCAGTACTTC
>TRBJ1-2|14|few|TRBV5-4|NA
CASSLVMVNYGYTF
TGTGCCAGCAGCTTGGTAATGGTGAACTATGGCTACACCTTC
>TRBJ2-5|13|medium-sized|TRBV2|NA
CASGRGNQETQYF
TGTGCCAGCGGAAGGGGAAACCAAGAGACCCAGTACTTC
>TRBJ2-7|14|medium-sized|TRBV4-2|NA
CASSLEDRSYEQYF
TGTGCCAGCAGCCTCGAGGACAGAAGCTACGAGCAGTACTTC
>TRBJ1-6|14|medium-sized|TRBV10-3|NA
CAISERQPNSPLHF
TGTGCCATCAGTGAGCGGCAGCCTAATTCACCCCTCCACTTT
>TRBJ1-4|19|medium-sized|TRBV12-3/TRBV12-4|NA
CASSFVLGRGPHGLEKLFF
TGTGCCAGCAGTTTCGTCCTAGGAAGGGGTCCTCATGGGCTTGAAAAACTGTTTTTT
>TRBJ2-3|16|once|TRBV6-1|NA
CASSEQGGSSTDTQYF
TGTGCCAGCAGTGAGCAGGGGGGCTCTAGCACAGATACGCAGTATTTT
>TRBJ1-4|14|medium-sized|TRBV30|NA
CAWKTPSTNEKLFF
TGTGCCTGGAAGACACCTTCAACTAATGAAAAACTGTTTTTT
>TRBJ2-2|15|large|TRBV20-1|TRBD2
CSARRGGSTTGELFF
TGCAGTGCCCGCCGGGGGGGGTCTACCACCGGGGAGCTGTTTTTT
>TRBJ1-1|12|few|TRBV12-3/TRBV12-4|TRBD1
CASSRGNTEAFF
TGTGCCAGCAGCAGGGGGAATACTGAAGCTTTCTTT
>TRBJ2-1|15|NA|TRBV7-2|NA
CASSLDGVAFDEQFF
TGTGCCAGCAGCTTAGACGGGGTCGCATTCGATGAGCAGTTCTTC
>TRBJ2-3|16|medium-sized|TRBV5-5|NA
CASSRGVGVGTDTQYF
TGTGCCAGCAGCAGAGGGGTGGGAGTGGGCACAGATACGCAGTATTTT
>TRBJ1-4|17|many|TRBV20-1|NA
CSVRRVATAKENEKLFF
TGCAGTGTCAGGCGGGTCGCGACAGCCAAGGAAAATGAAAAACTGTTTTTT
>TRBJ2-3|16|medium-sized|TRBV4-3|TRBD2
CASSQGGGGAVDTQYF
TGCGCCAGCAGCCAAGGGGGCGGGGGAGCCGTAGATACGCAGTATTTT
>TRBJ2-7|14|medium-sized|TRBV19|NA
CASSVQGRTYEQYF
TGTGCCAGTAGTGTTCAGGGTAGGACCTACGAGCAGTACTTC
>TRBJ2-1|18|medium-sized|TRBV23-1|NA
CASSQKERAFSSYNEQFF
TGCGCCAGCAGTCAGAAAGAGCGGGCGTTTAGCTCCTACAATGAGCAGTTCTTC
>TRBJ2-7|15|many|TRBV25-1|NA
CASSEGASTAYEQYF
TGTGCCAGCAGTGAGGGCGCTTCGACCGCCTACGAGCAGTACTTC
>TRBJ2-7|15|medium-sized|TRBV4-3|TRBD1
CASSKTGQGAYEQYF
TGCGCCAGCAGCAAAACTGGGCAGGGGGCCTACGAGCAGTACTTC
>TRBJ1-2|14|medium-sized|TRBV7-2|NA
CASSSRPDRYGYTF
TGTGCCAGCAGCTCAAGGCCGGACAGATATGGCTACACCTTC
>TRBJ2-7|14|NA|TRBV28|TRBD2
CASSLIAGVHEQYF
TGTGCCAGCAGTTTAATAGCGGGAGTACACGAGCAGTACTTC
>TRBJ2-3|14|medium-sized|TRBV6-2/TRBV6-3|TRBD1
CASRSDRAADTQYF
TGTGCCAGCAGATCCGACAGGGCGGCAGATACGCAGTATTTT
>TRBJ2-1|15|medium-sized|TRBV5-4|TRBD2
CASSLAGTSGDEQFF
TGTGCCAGCAGCTTGGCCGGGACTAGCGGTGATGAGCAGTTCTTC
>TRBJ2-1|13|many|TRBV5-1|NA
CASSLTHLNEQFF
TGCGCCAGCAGCTTGACTCATCTCAATGAGCAGTTCTTC
>TRBJ2-3|15|medium-sized|TRBV30|TRBD2
CAWSVRGGVTDTQYF
TGTGCCTGGAGTGTACGCGGGGGGGTCACAGATACGCAGTATTTT
>TRBJ1-5|15|medium-sized|TRBV29-1|TRBD1
CSAKQGADRNQPQHF
TGCAGCGCCAAACAGGGGGCGGATCGAAATCAGCCCCAGCATTTT
>TRBJ1-2|16|large|TRBV29-1|TRBD1
CSALPPLNRGERGYTF
TGCAGCGCCCTCCCACCTCTAAACAGGGGCGAACGTGGCTACACCTTC
>TRBJ2-4|15|NA|TRBV18|NA
CAASRGCEPKNIQYF
TGTGCCGCGTCTCGGGGCTGTGAGCCAAAAAACATTCAGTACTTC
>TRBJ2-5|13|NA|TRBV6-4|TRBD1
CASRTGQGKTQYF
TGTGCCAGCAGGACAGGGCAGGGGAAGACCCAGTACTTC